Sequencing of this T cell receptor (beta chain) was carried out in a study of blood T cell repertoires in COVID-19. Study information: Both acute and convalescent COVID-19 samples were obtained from the United States, Italy and Spain. T cells, B-cell-depleted T cells, or PBMCs supplied cDNA or gDNA.

Original methodology: Amplification of reference gene primers was used by the study to estimate nucleated cell counts. Only in-frame clones appear in the TCRdb table, and some are missing; sequencing was by immunoSEQ multiplex PCR. Clone size and the V and J calls come from that table; the DNA yielded D and trimming. Of about 400,000 clones in the sample, around nine tenths were seen once. The CDR3 consists of 13 residues. J lost 1 base, V lost 6 bases, and 0 bases had no gene match. V usage is TRBV12-3 or TRBV12-4 and J usage is TRBJ1-3, with TRBD1 matching 7 bases. This clonotype was sampled from a human donor in a cohort sampled during active COVID-19. The sequenced material came from peripheral blood. The chain's CDR3 is CASRTGSGNTIYF. In DNA, the CDR3 is TGTGCCAGCAGGACAGGGTCTGGAAACACCATATATTTT.